This T cell receptor beta chain is drawn from a study of blood T cell repertoires in COVID-19. Study information: The origin of the acute and convalescent COVID-19 samples was the United States, Italy and Spain. Sample material is recorded as cDNA or gDNA derived from T cells, B-cell-depleted T cells, or PBMCs.

Germline CDR1 and CDR2: MNHEY and SVGEGT. V lost 5 bases and J lost 0, with 10 bases in between. The CDR3 consists of 15 residues. Per the study methods: The assay estimated nucleated cells by amplifying reference gene primers. Clones were sequenced by immunoSEQ multiplex PCR, and TCRdb holds only the in-frame ones, with some missing. The V and J calls and clone size are taken from that table; D and trimming were inferred from the DNA. The sample records roughly 70,000 clones, about nine tenths being singletons. In Seattle, patients joined the study during active infection and were tracked longitudinally.

The TCR comes from a man between 45 and 60 years old with COVID-19, enrolled during active disease. Sequenced material: peripheral blood. This rearrangement joins TRBV6-2 or TRBV6-3 to TRBJ2-2; TRBD2 is a possible D gene (6 bases). The CDR3 protein is CASSRLVTNTGELFF. The CDR3 DNA sequence: TGTGCCAGCAGTAGACTAGTGACGAACACCGGGGAGCTGTTTTTT.